This TCR beta chain was observed in a study of CD8+ T cells in alopecia areata. General study results and limits: Many of the expanded lesional clones endured in scalp and blood while on tofacitinib. Tofacitinib delivered significant drops in scalp clonality and in expanded CD8+ clones among the top 100. Lesional tissue from the scalp (especially in alopecia totalis/universalis) showed higher clonality than normal scalp.

Indicated treatment: oral pan-JAK inhibitor, 5-10 mg twice daily. Alopecia areata patients gave lesional scalp punch biopsies and peripheral blood samples. Sequencing templates came from extracted RNA that was reverse transcribed into cDNA. The data were produced by immunoSEQ multiplex PCR, yet TCRdb's version contains in-frame clones alone and is incomplete. The data show around 200,000 clones, 58% seen once. Per the germline V gene, CDR1 is GTSNPN and CDR2 is SVGIG (reference sequence). The CDR3 is made up of 12 amino acids. Trimming removed 1 base at V and 3 bases at J, with 7 bases between. Regarding this clone: The target antigen is unknown.

This sequence was found in a human donor with alopecia areata. The J gene is TRBJ2-7, the V gene TRBV30; no reliable D call. The material was CD8+ T cells sorted from blood, obtained at week 24, from a patient treated with tofacitinib. CDR3 protein: CAWSGDDYEQYF. CDR3 sequence (DNA): TGTGCCTGGAGTGGAGACGACTACGAGCAGTACTTC. The full variable domain, its missing parts supplied by reference TRBV30 and TRBJ2-7, is SQTIHQWPATLVQPVGSPLSLECTVEGTSNPNLYWYRQAAGRGLQLLFYSVGIGQISSEVPQNLSASRPQDRQFILSSKKLLLSDSGFYLCAWSGDDYEQYFGPGTRLTVT.